One and the same sample provided the 24 T cell receptor beta chains below, sequenced in a study of neoadjuvant nivolumab and ipilimumab in lung cancer. Profiled with immunoSEQ multiplex PCR; TCRdb holds only in-frame clones, not every one. The sample has 3,500 to 4,500 clones, about three quarters seen once. The input for sequencing was adjacent normal lung tissue, taken after neoadjuvant nivolumab, alone or with ipilimumab, at or shortly before surgery. The receptors come from an adult with non-small cell lung cancer.

This clone was observed a handful of times. V usage is TRBV7-6 and J usage is TRBJ1-2; 7 bases are shared with TRBD1. Trimming at V came to 1 base and at J to 4 bases, leaving 3 bases not matched to a gene. The CDR3 loop spans 14 amino acids. In germline, CDR1 is SGHVS, CDR2 FNYEAQ. CDR3 DNA sequence: TGTGCCAGCAGCTTAGTCCGGACAGGCTATGGCTACACCTTC. Residues: CASSLVRTGYGYTF.

This chain connects TRBV28 to TRBJ1-2, with a tentative D call TRBD1 (5 bases). The germline gives CDR1 MDHEN, CDR2 SYDVKM. Trimming removed 7 bases from V and 4 bases from J, with 13 bases in between. The CDR3 runs 13 residues. The CDR3 region has the DNA TGTGCCAGCACAGGGACGGCCGTCTATGGCTACACCTTC. Encoded protein: CASTGTAVYGYTF.

The CDR3 spells CASSNLGGLGEQFF. The CDR3 coding sequence is TGTGCCAGCAGCAACCTAGGGGGGCTAGGTGAGCAGTTCTTC. The chain couples TRBV6-5 to TRBJ2-1, with D perhaps matching TRBD1 or TRBD2 (6 bases each). This CDR3 has 14 amino acids. V shed 6 bases and J shed 9 bases, with 18 bases lying between them. Germline V gene lookup returns CDR1 MNHEY and CDR2 SVGAGI.

This chain joins TRBV7-2 and TRBJ2-4, with 7 positions matching TRBD2. Germline values: CDR1 SGHTA, CDR2 FQGNSA. The CDR3 consists of 14 residues. The V and J ends lost 0 bases and 6 bases, in that order; junction bases with no gene match: 2. The CDR3 loop reads CASSLAGGRNIQYF. The CDR3 DNA follows: TGTGCCAGCAGCTTAGCGGGCGGGAGAAACATTCAGTACTTC.

Here the CDR3 DNA reads TGTGCCAGCAGCGGACTAAACACCGGGGAGCTGTTTTTT. Protein product: CASSGLNTGELFF. The V gene is TRBV2, the J gene TRBJ2-2; D is possibly TRBD2 (6 bases). The ends were cut back, 6 bases at V and 2 bases at J, with 7 bases in the middle. CDR1 SNHLY and CDR2 FYNNEI come from the germline V gene. The CDR3 length is 13 residues.

This clone was seen a handful of times. The chain is built from TRBV7-9 and TRBJ2-3; TRBD2 aligns across 15 bases. The ends lost 8 bases at V and 6 bases at J; junction bases unmatched: 3. CDR1 is SEHNR, CDR2 FQNEAQ, per germline (reference sequence). The CDR3 covers 14 residues. The CDR3, as DNA: TGTGCCAGCGGACTAGCGGGGGGGCTGGATACGCAGTATTTT. Its protein is CASGLAGGLDTQYF.

The chain employs TRBV27 and TRBJ2-7, with a weak D call TRBD2 (6 bases). Trimming stripped 8 bases from V and 0 bases from J, with 11 bases between. The CDR3 runs 13 residues. Germline values: CDR1 MNHEY, CDR2 SMNVEV (reference sequence). CDR3 sequence: CASRGGSSYEQYV. The CDR3, as DNA: TGTGCCAGCCGTGGGGGGAGCTCCTACGAGCAGTACGTC.

V and J are TRBV11-3 and TRBJ2-3; no definite D call. Trimming took 1 base from V and 6 from J, leaving 8 bases between them. The length of the CDR3 is 13 residues. Germline loops: CDR1 SGHNT, CDR2 YENEEA. The CDR3 sequence: CASSLGNGDTQYF. CDR3 in DNA: TGTGCCAGCAGCTTAGGAAACGGGGATACGCAGTATTTT. The full variable domain, with the rest looked up from reference TRBV11-3 and TRBJ2-3, is EAGVVQSPRYKIIEKKQPVAFWCNPISGHNTLYWYLQNLGQGPELLIRYENEEAVDDSQLPKDRFSAERLKGVDSTLKIQPAELGDSAVYLCASSLGNGDTQYFGPGTRLTVL.

V gene TRBV7-9 combines with J gene TRBJ1-2, with a weak D call TRBD1 (6 bases). Per the germline V gene, CDR1 is SEHNR and CDR2 is FQNEAQ (reference sequence). The CDR3 sequence is 15 residues long. V was shortened by 2 bases and J by 5 bases, with 15 bases between the two germline ends. The CDR3 is CASSLTGGAQYGYTF. As DNA, the CDR3 is TGTGCCAGCAGCTTAACCGGGGGCGCACAGTATGGCTACACCTTC.

The chain employs TRBV11-2 and TRBJ1-1; D might be TRBD1 (6 bases). CDR1 is SGHAT, CDR2 FQNNGV, per germline. The CDR3 runs 13 residues. Trimming cost V 4 bases and J 1 base, with 7 bases left between them. The DNA for the CDR3 is TGTGCCAGCAGCTCCAGGGGGAACACTGAAGCTTTCTTT. It encodes CASSSRGNTEAFF.

Details on this clone: Distinct nucleotide sequences in the sample also encode this CDR3. V usage is TRBV18 and J usage is TRBJ2-7, with a weak D call TRBD2 (6 bases). Germline CDR1 is KGHSH and CDR2 is LQKENI. This CDR3 is built from 14 residues. Trimming removed 3 bases from V and 0 bases from J, with 9 bases in between. CDR3 in amino acids: CASSPGRSSYEQYF. The CDR3 bases are TGTGCCAGCTCACCGGGGAGGAGCTCCTACGAGCAGTACTTC.

In DNA, the CDR3 is TGTGCCAGCGGAGTCAGGCCTAGCAATCAGCCCCAGCATTTT. It translates to CASGVRPSNQPQHF. The chain couples TRBV5-8 to TRBJ1-5; no clear D gene. Germline V gene data show CDR1 as SGHTS and CDR2 as YDEGEE. Trimming took 7 bases from V and 0 from J, leaving 11 bases between them. CDR3 length: 14 residues.

V usage is TRBV9 and J usage is TRBJ1-4, with a tentative D call TRBD1 (5 bases). The ends were cut back, 5 bases at V and 6 bases at J, with 17 bases in the middle. Germline-derived CDR1 and CDR2 are SGDLS and YYNGEE. The CDR3 covers 15 residues. CDR3 in amino acids: CASSRRQSSDEKLFF. CDR3 bases: TGTGCCAGCAGTCGTCGACAGTCCTCGGATGAAAAACTGTTTTTT.

This chain connects TRBV5-5 to TRBJ2-7; D unclear. The V end lost 4 bases, the J end lost 3 bases, and 14 bases lay between the germline ends. This CDR3 is built from 14 residues. Germline V gives CDR1 SGHKS, CDR2 YYEKEE (reference sequence). CDR3 bases: TGTGCCAGCAGCCCCGCGGCAGTGAGCTACGAGCAGTACTTC. This gives the protein CASSPAAVSYEQYF.

This sequence joins TRBV4-1 and TRBJ1-4; tentatively, D is TRBD1 (6 bases). Trimming shortened V by 4 bases and J by 2 bases, and 14 bases separated the two germline ends. The germline V gene encodes CDR1 MGHRA and CDR2 YSYEKL. The CDR3 length is 16 residues. The CDR3 sequence: CASSLPGQGTNEKLFF. The DNA of the CDR3 is TGCGCCAGCAGCCTCCCAGGGCAGGGGACTAATGAAAAACTGTTTTTT.

The V call is TRBV28, the J call TRBJ2-3; 10 positions match TRBD2. The CDR3 has 17 residues. The ends lost 0 bases at V and 1 base at J; junction bases unmatched: 4. Germline CDR1 reads MDHEN; CDR2 reads SYDVKM. The CDR3 coding sequence is TGTGCCAGCAGTTTATGGGCCGGGACTAGCGGCACAGATACGCAGTATTTT. Its translation is CASSLWAGTSGTDTQYF.

The chain employs TRBV9 and TRBJ1-3, with a possible D match to TRBD1 (5 bases). Trimming pared 3 bases from V and 0 bases from J, leaving 19 bases between. The CDR3 loop spans 18 amino acids. Germline V gene lookup returns CDR1 SGDLS and CDR2 YYNGEE. The CDR3 sequence is CASSARGARDVSGNTIYF. The CDR3 DNA reads as TGTGCCAGCAGCGCCCGAGGGGCCCGGGACGTCTCTGGAAACACCATATATTTT.

This sequence joins TRBV9 and TRBJ2-6; D is undetermined. The CDR3 contains 17 residues. CDR1 SGDLS and CDR2 YYNGEE come from the germline V gene. The V and J ends lost 0 bases and 2 bases respectively, with 12 bases between them. CDR3 sequence (DNA): TGTGCCAGCAGCGTAGACTTTAGGGCCCCTGGGGCCAACGTCCTGACTTTC. This sequence encodes CASSVDFRAPGANVLTF.

CDR3: CASSLDLGSTNTEAFF. The CDR3, as DNA: TGTGCCAGCAGCTTGGACCTTGGGTCAACGAACACTGAAGCTTTCTTT. The gene calls are TRBV5-4 and TRBJ1-1; no clear D. CDR1 and CDR2 from the germline V gene are SGHNT and YYREEE (reference sequence). Trimming removed 0 bases at V and 1 base at J, with 13 bases between. There are 16 residues in the CDR3.

The genes are TRBV5-4 and TRBJ1-1; 9 positions match TRBD1. There are 16 residues in the CDR3. Trimming at V came to 4 bases and at J to 4 bases, leaving 11 bases not matched to a gene. Germline V gives CDR1 SGHNT, CDR2 YYREEE (reference sequence). CDR3 loop: CASSLGQGKESTEAFF. In DNA, the CDR3 is TGTGCCAGCAGCCTAGGACAGGGGAAGGAAAGCACTGAAGCTTTCTTT.

The chain joins TRBV7-8 to TRBJ1-2, with D hard to call. Germline CDR1 reads SGHVS; CDR2 reads FQNEAQ. Trimming removed 5 bases at V and 4 bases at J, with 32 bases between. The CDR3 consists of 20 residues. The CDR3 nucleotides read TGTGCCAGCAGCCCGTATATAACACCCCCCCCCAAACAGAAAATCTATGGCTACACCTTC. This translates into CASSPYITPPPKQKIYGYTF. The complete variable domain, with remaining parts taken from reference TRBV7-8 and TRBJ1-2, reads GAGVSQSPRYKVAKRGQDVALRCDPISGHVSLFWYQQALGQGPEFLTYFQNEAQLDKSGLPSDRFFAERPEGSVSTLKIQRTQQEDSAVYLCASSPYITPPPKQKIYGYTFGSGTRLTVV.

The chain links TRBV6-6 to TRBJ1-1; possibly TRBD1 for D (5 bases). Germline lookup yields CDR1 MNHNY and CDR2 SVGAGI (reference sequence). V dropped 7 bases and J dropped 2 bases, with 17 bases sitting between them. The CDR3 has 15 amino acids. CDR3 sequence: CASNPRGEINTEAFF. The CDR3 region has the DNA TGTGCCAGCAATCCCCGGGGGGAGATAAACACTGAAGCTTTCTTT.

The CDR3: CASSLGGGLGNTEAFF. The DNA of the CDR3 is TGCGCCAGCAGCTTGGGAGGGGGCCTCGGGAACACTGAAGCTTTCTTT. The rearrangement uses TRBV5-1 and TRBJ1-1; 7 nucleotides align to TRBD1. This CDR3 has 16 residues. Germline V gene sequence: CDR1 SGHRS, CDR2 YFSETQ. The junction had 6 bases not matched to a gene; V was cut back by 0 bases and J by 1 base. Using reference TRBV5-1 and TRBJ1-1 for the parts outside the CDR3, the full variable domain is KAGVTQTPRYLIKTRGQQVTLSCSPISGHRSVSWYQQTPGQGLQFLFEYFSETQRNKGNFPGRFSGRQFSNSRSEMNVSTLELGDSALYLCASSLGGGLGNTEAFFGQGTRLTVV.

The V gene is TRBV9, the J gene TRBJ1-2; D is unresolved. The CDR3 is 15 residues long. V was pared by 3 bases and J by 1 base, with 13 bases between. Germline V CDR1 and CDR2: SGDLS, YYNGEE. Here the CDR3 DNA reads TGTGCCAGCAGCGGTAGCAGCGAATTTAACTATGGCTACACCTTC. Protein sequence: CASSGSSEFNYGYTF.